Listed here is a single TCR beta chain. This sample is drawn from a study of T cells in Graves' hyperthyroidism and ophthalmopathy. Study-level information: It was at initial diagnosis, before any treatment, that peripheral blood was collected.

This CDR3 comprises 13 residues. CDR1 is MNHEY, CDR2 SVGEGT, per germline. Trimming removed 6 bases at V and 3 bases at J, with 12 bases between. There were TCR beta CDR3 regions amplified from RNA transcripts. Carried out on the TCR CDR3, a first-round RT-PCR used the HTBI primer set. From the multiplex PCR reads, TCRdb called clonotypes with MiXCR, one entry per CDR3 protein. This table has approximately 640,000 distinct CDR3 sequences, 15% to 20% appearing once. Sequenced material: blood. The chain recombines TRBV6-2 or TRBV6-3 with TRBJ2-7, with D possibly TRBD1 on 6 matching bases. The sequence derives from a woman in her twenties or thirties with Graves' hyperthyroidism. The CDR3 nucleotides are TGTGCCAGCAGCGTGCAGGGGAACTACGAGCAGTACTTC. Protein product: CASSVQGNYEQYF.